This T cell receptor beta chain came from a study of blood T cells in healthy people across ages. Overall study findings and caveats: With unsorted PBMCs, a conclusive comparison of naive versus antigen-experienced cells was not possible. Among T cells, TCR beta diversity per million cells dropped roughly linearly as age rose.

This clonotype showed up just once. The antigen remains unidentified. The CDR3 covers 14 residues. Trimming shortened V by 5 bases and J by 9 bases, and 17 bases separated the two germline ends. Looked up from germline, CDR1 is LGHNA and CDR2 is YNFKEQ. Through a sample-barcoded 5' primer and a J-beta primer mix, a second PCR was run for roughly 6 to 11 cycles. Each CDR3 protein gets one entry after TCRdb re-called the 5' RACE reads with MiXCR. In the table there are 780,000 or so distinct CDR3 sequences, about 61% of which are singletons. The sequence came from a man aged 35 to 55 in good health. The chain joins TRBV4-2 to TRBJ2-1, with D possibly being TRBD1 (6 bases). Material for sequencing was blood. For the CDR3, the DNA is TGTGCCAGCAGCTCCCGGGACACGCACAGTGAGCAGTTCTTC. Residues: CASSSRDTHSEQFF.